This T cell receptor beta chain was recovered during a study of T cells in Graves' hyperthyroidism and ophthalmopathy. RNA transcripts provided the source from which TCR beta CDR3 regions were amplified. RT-PCR in the first round (using the HTBI primer set) targeted the TCR CDR3. From the multiplex PCR reads, TCRdb called clonotypes with MiXCR, one entry per CDR3 protein. Among approximately 430,000 distinct CDR3 sequences listed, 14% to 15% were seen once. Trimming took off 0 bases at V and 6 bases at J, with 13 bases between the two ends. The CDR3 runs to 15 residues. Germline lookup yields CDR1 MNHNY and CDR2 SVGAGI (reference sequence). Ophthalmopathy patients all had a Clinical Activity Score of at least 3, a NOSPECS grade of at least 4 and disease under 3 months old. Clinical symptoms, serum thyroxine, TRAb, thyroid ultrasound and orbital computed tomography established diagnosis. This clonotype has ten or more counts.

The chain couples TRBV6-6 to TRBJ2-3, with D possibly being TRBD2 (6 bases). This sequence originates from a man between 18 and 29 years old with Graves' ophthalmopathy. The sequenced material came from blood. The CDR3 DNA follows: TGTGCCAGCAGTTACTCAGGACTAAATGCGGATACGCAGTATTTT. As protein: CASSYSGLNADTQYF.